The 6 T cell receptor beta chains in this list originate from one sample, sequenced in a study of blood T cell repertoires in COVID-19. Here immunoSEQ multiplex PCR was the method, and the copy in TCRdb shows in-frame clones only, minus some. This repertoire shows fewer than 75,000 clones, 87% found once; its top ten account for roughly 6.7%. Sequenced: peripheral blood. These receptor sequences come from a man aged 55 to 69 with active or convalescent COVID-19.

V is TRBV7-9 and J is TRBJ2-3; 8 nucleotides agree with TRBD2. V lost 4 bases, J lost 2 bases, and 5 bases stayed unmatched. This CDR3 spans 15 amino acids. The V gene's germline CDR1 is SEHNR and CDR2 FQNEAQ (reference sequence). CDR3 sequence (DNA): TGTGCCAGCAGCTCGCGGGGGGCCGACACAGATACGCAGTATTTT. Translation gives CASSSRGADTDTQYF.

This clone was seen more than once but under ten times. Here the CDR3 DNA reads TGTGCCAGCAGTCACAACAGGGTGGACTATGGCTACACCTTC. This encodes CASSHNRVDYGYTF. This sequence joins TRBV6-5 and TRBJ1-2; D perhaps matches TRBD1 (6 bases). The V gene lost 5 bases and the J gene lost 3 bases, with 13 bases spanning the gap. In germline, CDR1 is MNHEY, CDR2 SVGAGI. CDR3 size: 14 residues.

The chain joins TRBV11-3 to TRBJ2-3; tentative D call: TRBD2 (6 bases). The CDR3 is made up of 14 amino acids. V lost 2 bases, J lost 3 bases, and 9 bases lay in between. CDR1 is SGHNT, CDR2 YENEEA, per germline. This CDR3 reads CASSLTGVTDTQYF. CDR3 DNA: TGTGCCAGCAGCTTAACGGGAGTAACAGATACGCAGTATTTT.

This chain links TRBV4-3 with TRBJ1-2, with TRBD1 identical over 7 bases. The V gene's germline CDR1 is LGHNA and CDR2 YSLEER. CDR3 length equals 15 residues. The V and J ends lost 4 bases and 7 bases, in that order; junction bases with no gene match: 12. CDR3 sequence: CASSRSVRGDSGYTF. Here the CDR3 DNA reads TGCGCCAGCAGCCGCTCTGTGCGGGGGGACAGTGGCTACACCTTC.

The chain carries TRBV3-1 (or the pseudogene TRBV3-2) and TRBJ2-5; 10 bases match TRBD2. This CDR3 region has 17 residues. Germline CDR1 reads LGHDT; CDR2 reads YNNKEL (reference sequence). V lost 4 bases to trimming and J lost 2 bases; unmatched junction nucleotides: 10. CDR3 DNA sequence: TGTGCCAGCAGCCTACGACTAGCGGGTGGTCTACAAGAGACCCAGTACTTC. Its protein product is CASSLRLAGGLQETQYF.

This clone was picked up one time. The chain joins TRBV6-9 to TRBJ1-4; a possible D gene is TRBD1 (6 bases). The CDR3 loop spans 15 amino acids. Germline V gives CDR1 MNHGY, CDR2 SVAAGI. V gave up 2 bases and J gave up 7 bases, with 14 bases separating them. CDR3 residues: CASSYQGLRSEKLFF. CDR3 DNA: TGTGCCAGCAGTTATCAGGGGCTGCGATCTGAAAAACTGTTTTTT.